This passage covers 25 T cell receptor beta chains from one sample sequenced in a study of shared clonotypes between healthy human individuals. TCRdb's copy holds only in-frame clones and misses some; the assay was immunoSEQ multiplex PCR. The table lists about half a million clones, over 60% of them singletons, with 12% in the top ten. Sequenced input: PBMCs. Every receptor here comes from a woman between 40 and 50 years old in good health. Some clones in this sample may be carry-over from other donors' samples.

Note on this clone: With a much larger clone just one base away, this may be a read error. This sample includes further DNA sequences coding for the same CDR3. This chain links TRBV7-2 with TRBJ2-7; 14 bases line up with TRBD2. In germline, CDR1 is SGHTA, CDR2 FQGNSA. This CDR3 region has 17 residues. CDR3 sequence reads: CASSLGLAGAKLDEQYF. The CDR3 bases are TGTGCCAGTAGCTTGGGACTAGCGGGAGCTAAGTTGGACGAGCAGTACTTC.

V and J are TRBV11-2 and TRBJ2-2; 7 bases are shared with TRBD2. Trimming removed 4 bases from V and 5 bases from J; junction bases left unmatched: 16. This CDR3 has 18 residues. In germline, CDR1 is SGHAT, CDR2 FQNNGV. CDR3 nucleotide sequence: TGTGCCAGCAGCTATGCTAGCGGAGGCACTCAATTAACCGGGGAGCTGTTTTTT. As protein: CASSYASGGTQLTGELFF.

The chain couples TRBV9 to TRBJ1-1, with D possibly TRBD1 on 6 matching bases. The CDR3 is 14 amino acids. The germline CDR1 and CDR2 sequences are SGDLS and YYNGEE. V dropped 3 bases and J dropped 4 bases, with 13 bases sitting between them. CDR3 sequence reads: CASSANTGITEAFF. As DNA, the CDR3 is TGTGCCAGCAGCGCAAACACAGGGATCACTGAAGCTTTCTTT.

This clone was observed a handful of times. This chain uses TRBV5-5 with TRBJ2-7, with a tentative D call TRBD1 (6 bases). The CDR3 has 13 amino acids. Trimming removed 5 bases at V and 4 bases at J, with 13 bases between. CDR1 and CDR2 from the germline V gene are SGHKS and YYEKEE (reference sequence). The CDR3 DNA follows: TGTGCCAGCAGATGGAACAGGGAATACGAGCAGTACTTC. It codes for CASRWNREYEQYF.

This clone showed up just once. This chain connects TRBV29-1 to TRBJ1-6; 8 bases are a match to TRBD1. This CDR3 is built from 14 residues. V was pared by 7 bases and J by 8 bases, with 10 bases of the junction left unmatched. The germline V gene encodes CDR1 SQVTM and CDR2 ANQGSEA. Here the CDR3 reads CSAKGQGQDSPLHF. CDR3 sequence (DNA): TGCAGCGCCAAAGGACAGGGCCAAGATTCACCCCTCCACTTT.

This clone was recorded only once. The CDR3 spells CASSDGVAKNIQYF. In DNA, the CDR3 is TGTGCCAGCAGTGATGGGGTAGCCAAAAACATTCAGTACTTC. V gene TRBV2 combines with J gene TRBJ2-4; D is undetermined. V was pared by 3 bases and J by 0 bases, with 6 bases between. CDR1 SNHLY and CDR2 FYNNEI come from the germline V gene. The CDR3 length is 14 residues.

This clone was seen once. The chain couples TRBV5-5 to TRBJ1-3, with 7 bases aligning to TRBD1. V was clipped by 0 bases and J by 3 bases; unmatched bases: 9. The germline V gene encodes CDR1 SGHKS and CDR2 YYEKEE (reference sequence). The CDR3 is made up of 17 amino acids. The CDR3 coding sequence is TGTGCCAGCAGCTTGGCCGAGGGGGCGGGCCTTGGAAACACCATATATTTT. Protein: CASSLAEGAGLGNTIYF. The whole variable domain, filled in from reference TRBV5-5 and TRBJ1-3, reads DAGVTQSPTHLIKTRGQQVTLRCSPISGHKSVSWYQQVLGQGPQFIFQYYEKEERGRGNFPDRFSARQFPNYSSELNVNALLLGDSALYLCASSLAEGAGLGNTIYFGEGSWLTVV.

The sample holds many counts of this clone. The chain links TRBV21-1 to TRBJ1-1. TRBV21-1 is marked as a pseudogene. This CDR3 comprises 15 residues. As DNA, the CDR3 is TGTGCCAGCAGCAAAGAGGTAGAAGGGAGCACTGAAGCTTTCTTT. The encoded protein is CASSKEVEGSTEAFF.

V gene TRBV5-1 combines with J gene TRBJ2-5; the match to TRBD1 covers 10 bases. J lost 4 bases, V lost 4 bases, and 10 bases had no gene match. CDR1 is SGHRS, CDR2 YFSETQ, per germline. The CDR3 runs to 16 residues. CDR3 bases: TGCGCCAGCAGCCCGGGCGGGACAGGGGTCGGAGAGACCCAGTACTTC. Encoded protein: CASSPGGTGVGETQYF.

V is TRBV28 and J is TRBJ1-1, with D perhaps TRBD1 (6 bases). This CDR3 comprises 15 residues. V was cut by 2 bases and J by 3 bases, with 13 bases left in between. Germline lookup yields CDR1 MDHEN and CDR2 SYDVKM. The CDR3 region is CASSLLMGADTEAFF. The CDR3 DNA reads as TGTGCCAGCAGTTTACTGATGGGGGCAGACACTGAAGCTTTCTTT.

V gene TRBV5-1 combines with J gene TRBJ2-7; unclear D gene. The CDR3 covers 13 residues. V lost 4 bases to trimming and J lost 3 bases, with 11 bases between them. CDR1 SGHRS and CDR2 YFSETQ come from the germline V gene. This CDR3 is CASSLAGYYEQYF. As DNA, the CDR3 is TGCGCCAGCAGCCTGGCAGGATACTACGAGCAGTACTTC.

Regarding this clone: This likely reflects a read error, since a far larger clone is one base away. The chain carries TRBV10-3 and TRBJ1-5; D ambiguous. V gave up 3 bases and J gave up 6 bases, with 9 bases separating them. The CDR3 is 13 residues long. Looked up from germline, CDR1 is ENHRY and CDR2 is SYGVKD. The CDR3: CAISDQESQPQHF. The CDR3 nucleotides are TGTGCCATCAGTGATCAGGAGAGTCAGCCCCAGCATTTT.

To note about this clone: Possible read error: a much larger clone is one base away. The same CDR3 also results from other DNA sequences found in this sample. This rearrangement joins TRBV30 to TRBJ2-7; D gene unclear. Germline V gives CDR1 GTSNPN, CDR2 SVGIG (reference sequence). V dropped 2 bases and J dropped 7 bases, with 12 bases sitting between them. There are 12 residues in the CDR3. The CDR3 protein is CAWSPSGYEQYF. DNA for the CDR3: TGTGCCTGGAGTCCCTCTGGCTATGAGCAGTACTTC.

A few counts support this clone. The rearrangement joins TRBV2 to TRBJ1-2; D might be TRBD1 (6 bases). CDR3 length equals 14 residues. V was shortened by 0 bases and J by 4 bases, with 9 bases between the two germline ends. The germline CDR1 and CDR2 sequences are SNHLY and FYNNEI. CDR3 loop: CASSEADRIYGYTF. As DNA, the CDR3 is TGTGCCAGCAGTGAAGCTGACAGGATCTATGGCTACACCTTC.

This chain links TRBV7-2 with TRBJ1-4, with TRBD1 identical over 7 bases. CDR1 SGHTA and CDR2 FQGNSA come from the germline V gene. Unmatched junction bases numbered 9, after V lost 3 bases and J lost 8 bases. This CDR3 spans 15 amino acids. CDR3 protein: CASSLGQPAGEKLFF. The CDR3 DNA sequence: TGTGCCAGCAGCTTGGGACAGCCCGCAGGGGAAAAACTGTTTTTT.

The chain uses TRBV6-5 and TRBJ2-1; D is unclear. The CDR3 extends over 15 amino acids. V lost 5 bases, J lost 2 bases, and 13 bases lay in between. The germline CDR1 and CDR2 sequences are MNHEY and SVGAGI. The CDR3 DNA is TGTGCCAGCAGTCCCTTAGCAGGAACCTACAATGAGCAGTTCTTC. Protein product: CASSPLAGTYNEQFF.

V gene TRBV5-6 combines with J gene TRBJ2-1; 11 bases fit TRBD2. This CDR3 is built from 16 residues. Germline loops: CDR1 SGHDT, CDR2 YYEEEE. Trimming removed 2 bases from V and 8 bases from J; junction bases left unmatched: 9. For the CDR3, the DNA is TGTGCCAGCAGCTTTACTACTAGCGGGAGTACCCATGAGCAGTTCTTC. As protein: CASSFTTSGSTHEQFF.

Many counts were recorded for this clone. CDR3: CASSSRSGNYEQYF. CDR3 DNA: TGTGCCAGCAGCTCCCGTAGCGGGAACTACGAGCAGTACTTC. This chain connects TRBV7-9 to TRBJ2-7; 8 nucleotides align to TRBD2. Germline V gene sequence: CDR1 SEHNR, CDR2 FQNEAQ (reference sequence). J gave up 3 bases and V 4 bases, and 5 bases lay outside the gene matches. This CDR3 has 14 residues. Looking up the rest from reference TRBV7-9 and TRBJ2-7 gives the full variable domain: DTGVSQNPRHKITKRGQNVTFRCDPISEHNRLYWYRQTLGQGPEFLTYFQNEAQLEKSRLLSDRFSAERPKGSFSTLEIQRTEQGDSAMYLCASSSRSGNYEQYFGPGTRLTVT.

The chain recombines TRBV18 with TRBJ1-1; no firm D call. The V end lost 2 bases, the J end lost 10 bases, and 11 bases lay between the germline ends. This CDR3 contains 12 residues. Looked up from germline, CDR1 is KGHSH and CDR2 is LQKENI. CDR3 DNA: TGTGCCAGCTCACCAGATCAGATGAGAGCTTTCTTT. This sequence encodes CASSPDQMRAFF.

The rearrangement joins TRBV7-8 to TRBJ1-6; 9 nucleotides align to TRBD1. The CDR3 has 15 amino acids. With V trimmed by 1 base and J by 9 bases, 4 bases remained unmatched. In germline, CDR1 is SGHVS, CDR2 FQNEAQ. CDR3 sequence: CASSLVGTGISPLHF. The DNA for the CDR3 is TGTGCCAGCAGCTTAGTGGGGACAGGGATTTCACCCCTCCACTTT.

The chain has TRBV10-3 and TRBJ2-1, with a tentative D call TRBD2 (6 bases). The germline CDR1 and CDR2 sequences are ENHRY and SYGVKD. Trimming left V 6 bases short and J 5 bases short, with 14 bases between. The CDR3 has 14 residues. DNA for the CDR3: TGTGCCATCAGACCTGCCGTAGCGGACAATGAGCAGTTCTTC. Translated, it gives CAIRPAVADNEQFF.

This clone came up once. The rearrangement uses TRBV7-9 and TRBJ2-1; the D is unclear. This CDR3 is built from 14 residues. Germline values: CDR1 SEHNR, CDR2 FQNEAQ (reference sequence). With 2 bases removed from V and 4 bases from J, the gap between germline ends came to 9 bases. The DNA for the CDR3 is TGTGCCAGCAGCTTAAAGCTGACATACAATGAGCAGTTCTTC. Its protein is CASSLKLTYNEQFF. Drawing the rest from reference TRBV7-9 and TRBJ2-1, the complete variable domain is DTGVSQNPRHKITKRGQNVTFRCDPISEHNRLYWYRQTLGQGPEFLTYFQNEAQLEKSRLLSDRFSAERPKGSFSTLEIQRTEQGDSAMYLCASSLKLTYNEQFFGPGTRLTVL.

The rearrangement joins TRBV28 to TRBJ1-4; 7 nucleotides line up with TRBD1. The germline V gene encodes CDR1 MDHEN and CDR2 SYDVKM. V lost 6 bases and J lost 3; bases outside the gene matches: 16. CDR3 size: 18 residues. The CDR3 DNA reads TGTGCCAGCAGATCGCGCCGGGACAGCCATCAAGCTAATGAAAAACTGTTTTTT. Residues: CASRSRRDSHQANEKLFF.

About this clone: A far more abundant clone sits one base away, making this likely a read error. The sample carries other DNA sequences with the same CDR3. This chain joins TRBV28 and TRBJ2-3; the match to TRBD1 covers 7 bases. Germline-derived CDR1 and CDR2 are MDHEN and SYDVKM. The CDR3 loop spans 15 amino acids. The CDR3 coding sequence is TGCGCCACCAGCTCGGGACAGACATACCTGGATACGCAGTATTTT. It yields the protein CATSSGQTYLDTQYF.

Concerning this clone itself: Other DNA sequences in the same sample also yield this CDR3. The V gene is TRBV28, the J gene TRBJ2-2; D is ambiguous. Germline V gene data show CDR1 as MDHEN and CDR2 as SYDVKM. The CDR3 sequence is 12 residues long. Trimming cost V 7 bases and J 1 base, with 4 bases left between them. The CDR3 here is CASTGNTGELFF. For the CDR3, the DNA is TGTGCCAGCACTGGGAACACCGGGGAGCTGTTTTTT.